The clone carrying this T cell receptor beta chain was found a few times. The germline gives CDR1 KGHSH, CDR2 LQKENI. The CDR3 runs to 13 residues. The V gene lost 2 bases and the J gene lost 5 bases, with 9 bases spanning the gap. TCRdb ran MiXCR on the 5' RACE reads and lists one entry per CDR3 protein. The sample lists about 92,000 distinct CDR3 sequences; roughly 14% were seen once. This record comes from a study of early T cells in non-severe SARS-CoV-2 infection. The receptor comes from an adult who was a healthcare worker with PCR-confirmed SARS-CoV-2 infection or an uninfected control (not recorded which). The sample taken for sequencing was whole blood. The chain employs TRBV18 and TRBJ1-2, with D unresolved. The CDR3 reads CASSPGEKYGYTF. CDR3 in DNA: TGTGCCAGCTCACCAGGGGAGAAGTATGGCTACACCTTC.